Below, 17 T cell receptor beta chains from the same sample are listed, as sequenced in a study of T cell repertoires in cytomegalovirus infection. TCRdb ran MiXCR on the reads and lists one entry per CDR3 protein. The sample consists of 480,000 or so distinct CDR3 sequences, approximately 10% of them appearing once. Sequenced sample: PBMCs. These receptor sequences come from a human donor in good health (CMV status not recorded). Some clones in this sample may be carry-over from other donors' samples.

This clonotype came up many times. V gene TRBV11-2 combines with J gene TRBJ2-5, with D tentatively TRBD1 (8 bases). V gave up 0 bases and J gave up 5 bases, with 19 bases separating them. Germline CDR1 is SGHAT and CDR2 is FQNNGV. CDR3 length: 17 amino acids. The CDR3: CASSLEAGGAGAETQYF. Written as DNA, the CDR3 is TGTGCCAGCAGCTTAGAGGCAGGGGGCGCGGGGGCCGAGACCCAGTACTTC.

This clonotype was recorded many times. The chain carries TRBV7-2 and TRBJ1-1; 8 nucleotides line up with TRBD1. CDR3 length equals 13 residues. From germline, CDR1 is SGHTA and CDR2 FQGNSA. V shed 4 bases and J 7 bases; nucleotides not matched to a gene: 5. This CDR3 is CASSSTGEGEAFF. In nucleotides, the CDR3 is TGTGCCAGCAGCTCGACAGGGGAGGGTGAAGCTTTCTTT.

This clonotype was counted at least ten times. The CDR3 DNA reads TGTGCCAGCAGTTTAGCAAACAGGGGGTTTGGCTACACCTTC. Translated: CASSLANRGFGYTF. The rearrangement uses TRBV12-3 or TRBV12-4 and TRBJ1-2, with 8 bases matching TRBD1. The CDR3 runs to 14 residues. V lost 0 bases and J lost 7; bases outside the gene matches: 4.

This clonotype came up many times. The chain uses TRBV4-1 and TRBJ1-2, with 10 bases matching TRBD1. V dropped 6 bases and J dropped 7; count of bases not matched to a gene: 11. CDR3 length equals 15 residues. Germline V lookup: CDR1 MGHRA, CDR2 YSYEKL. CDR3 coding DNA: TGCGCCAGCAGGCTTACCGGGACAGGGGCTGGTGGCTACACCTTC. Amino acids: CASRLTGTGAGGYTF.

This chain's CDR3 is CASSSRTGGADTQYF. CDR3 sequence (DNA): TGCGCCAGCAGCTCCCGGACAGGGGGGGCAGATACGCAGTATTTT. This chain links TRBV5-1 with TRBJ2-3; 10 bases are shared with TRBD1. V lost 3 bases to trimming and J lost 4 bases; unmatched junction nucleotides: 5. CDR1 and CDR2 from the germline V gene are SGHRS and YFSETQ. The CDR3 is 15 residues long.

This clonotype was seen a few times. The rearrangement uses TRBV18 and TRBJ2-7; 7 bases line up with TRBD1. The CDR3 is 14 amino acids. After removal of 6 bases from V and 5 bases from J, the junction contained 10 bases not matched to a gene. Germline assignment: CDR1 KGHSH and CDR2 LQKENI. CDR3 DNA: TGTGCCAGCTCTACCCAGGGGGTAGGGGACGAGCAGTACTTC. This translates into CASSTQGVGDEQYF.

This clonotype has ten or more counts. The chain combines TRBV7-8 with TRBJ1-2; D not resolved. V was pared by 1 base and J by 2 bases, with 8 bases between. CDR1 and CDR2 from the germline V gene are SGHVS and FQNEAQ. The CDR3 spans 14 residues. In DNA form, the CDR3 reads TGTGCCAGCAGCTTAGTAAATGGGAACTATGGCTACACCTTC. It translates to CASSLVNGNYGYTF. The full variable domain, rest sourced from reference TRBV7-8 and TRBJ1-2, is GAGVSQSPRYKVAKRGQDVALRCDPISGHVSLFWYQQALGQGPEFLTYFQNEAQLDKSGLPSDRFFAERPEGSVSTLKIQRTQQEDSAVYLCASSLVNGNYGYTFGSGTRLTVV.

This clonotype was picked up many times. The V gene is TRBV9, the J gene TRBJ2-5; D gene ambiguous. CDR1 and CDR2 (germline): SGDLS, YYNGEE. The CDR3 consists of 14 residues. The V end was cut by 2 bases, the J end by 0 bases, with 8 bases between. CDR3 protein: CASSVGPYQETQYF. DNA of the CDR3: TGTGCCAGCAGCGTCGGACCGTACCAAGAGACCCAGTACTTC.

This clonotype was counted at least ten times. The chain has TRBV28 and TRBJ1-6; the D gene is possibly TRBD1 (5 bases). V lost 7 bases and J 8 bases, leaving 12 bases between the germline ends. This CDR3 is built from 13 residues. The germline V gene encodes CDR1 MDHEN and CDR2 SYDVKM. The CDR3 here is CASKGALDSPLHF. The CDR3 DNA reads TGTGCCAGCAAAGGGGCGTTGGATTCACCCCTCCACTTT.

The CDR3, as DNA: TGTGCCAGCAGTTTATATAAGCAGTACTTC. Protein sequence: CASSLYKQYF. V is TRBV28 and J is TRBJ2-7; no firm D call. The CDR3 length is 10 residues. Looked up from germline, CDR1 is MDHEN and CDR2 is SYDVKM. V was clipped by 1 base and J by 8 bases, with 3 bases between them.

The chain is built from TRBV15 and TRBJ2-4, with D unclear. The CDR3 loop spans 14 amino acids. CDR1 is LNHNV and CDR2 is YYDKDF in the germline V gene (reference sequence). V shed 4 bases and J shed 1 base, with 8 bases lying between them. The CDR3 sequence is CATSTLGAKNIQYF. DNA for the CDR3: TGTGCCACCAGCACCCTTGGGGCCAAAAACATTCAGTACTTC.

This clonotype was observed at least ten times. The chain uses TRBV7-2 and TRBJ2-2; the D gene is possibly TRBD2 (5 bases). This CDR3 is 16 amino acids long. Germline-derived CDR1 and CDR2 are SGHTA and FQGNSA. Deletions cut 4 bases from V and 1 base from J, with 13 bases between. The CDR3 nucleotides are TGTGCCAGCAGCTCAACCGGGGTAGGGAACACCGGGGAGCTGTTTTTT. Its translation: CASSSTGVGNTGELFF.

This clonotype occurred many times. CDR3 loop: CASSFGQWRTDTQYF. The CDR3 DNA sequence: TGTGCCAGCAGTTTCGGACAGTGGCGCACAGATACGCAGTATTTT. The chain carries TRBV28 and TRBJ2-3; D might be TRBD1 (6 bases). Germline assignment: CDR1 MDHEN and CDR2 SYDVKM. The CDR3 is made up of 15 amino acids. The V gene lost 3 bases and the J gene lost 1 base, with 11 bases spanning the gap.

The chain carries TRBV27 and TRBJ2-3; 9 bases are a match to TRBD1. J gave up 4 bases and V 2 bases, and 4 bases lay outside the gene matches. The length of the CDR3 is 15 residues. The germline V gene encodes CDR1 MNHEY and CDR2 SMNVEV (reference sequence). CDR3 residues: CASSLTGGRSDTQYF. The CDR3 DNA reads as TGTGCCAGCAGTTTAACAGGGGGCCGATCAGATACGCAGTATTTT.

On this clonotype: One end of the junction fails to match germline, which may point to a read error. This chain joins TRBV25-1 and TRBJ2-1; no clear D gene. The CDR3 sequence is 11 residues long. Germline V gives CDR1 MGHDK, CDR2 SYGVNS. Here the CDR3 DNA reads TGTGCCAGCAGCGCCCTCAATGAGCGGTTCTTC. Its protein is CASSALNERFF.

V usage is TRBV18 and J usage is TRBJ2-2; D is perhaps TRBD2 (5 bases). The CDR3 has 16 residues. The V gene's germline CDR1 is KGHSH and CDR2 LQKENI. With 5 bases removed from V and 5 bases from J, the gap between germline ends came to 18 bases. CDR3 residues: CASSRAARVATGELFF. CDR3 bases: TGTGCCAGCTCAAGGGCGGCGCGGGTTGCGACCGGGGAGCTGTTTTTT.

This clonotype was detected many times. The chain is built from TRBV20-1 and TRBJ2-2; 12 bases map to TRBD2. V trimming: 5 bases; J trimming: 2 bases; junction bases outside the gene matches: 9. In germline, CDR1 is DFQATT, CDR2 SNEGSKA (reference sequence). The length of the CDR3 is 17 residues. The chain's CDR3 is CSAQRLAGDLNTGELFF. DNA of the CDR3: TGCAGTGCTCAAAGACTAGCGGGAGATCTTAACACCGGGGAGCTGTTTTTT.